This T cell receptor (beta chain) was captured in a study of identical twins. MiXCR, run by TCRdb on the 5' RACE reads, gives a single entry per CDR3 protein. The sample records approximately 530,000 distinct CDR3 sequences, 20% to 25% being singletons. The same sample was also used in a study of yellow fever vaccine responses in identical twins.

Sequencing used CD4+ T cells sorted from blood. This receptor was taken from a woman under 30 in good health.

CDR3 residues: CSAKLGANVLTF. CDR3 bases: TGCAGTGCTAAATTGGGGGCCAACGTCCTGACTTTC. V and J are TRBV20-1 and TRBJ2-6, with D unclear. Germline CDR1 and CDR2: DFQATT and SNEGSKA (reference sequence). Trimming removed 4 bases at V and 4 bases at J, with 5 bases between. CDR3 size: 12 residues.